This T cell receptor (beta chain) was recorded in a study of identical twins. TCRdb reprocessed the 5' RACE reads with MiXCR, giving one entry per CDR3 protein. The sample lists roughly 350,000 distinct CDR3 sequences; 9% to 15% were seen once. Study-wide points: There were fewer insertions in abundant cord blood beta clonotypes, but memory repertoires showed no such pattern. The models systematically underestimated how much out-of-frame TCR alpha was shared in monozygotic twins.

Germline lookup yields CDR1 MGHRA and CDR2 YSYEKL. V lost 4 bases to trimming and J lost 1 base, with 22 bases between them. The CDR3 has 18 amino acids. On this clonotype itself: The antigen is undetermined.

These records were also assigned to another study, of yellow fever vaccine responses in identical twins.

The rearrangement uses TRBV4-1 and TRBJ1-1, with D possibly being TRBD1 (6 bases). This clonotype originated in a woman aged 18-29 years in good health. Sequencing was done on a sample of CD8+ T cells sorted from blood. CDR3 residues: CASSPLGDIDFSNTEAFF. CDR3 DNA: TGCGCCAGCAGCCCTCTGGGGGACATAGACTTTTCGAACACTGAAGCTTTCTTT.